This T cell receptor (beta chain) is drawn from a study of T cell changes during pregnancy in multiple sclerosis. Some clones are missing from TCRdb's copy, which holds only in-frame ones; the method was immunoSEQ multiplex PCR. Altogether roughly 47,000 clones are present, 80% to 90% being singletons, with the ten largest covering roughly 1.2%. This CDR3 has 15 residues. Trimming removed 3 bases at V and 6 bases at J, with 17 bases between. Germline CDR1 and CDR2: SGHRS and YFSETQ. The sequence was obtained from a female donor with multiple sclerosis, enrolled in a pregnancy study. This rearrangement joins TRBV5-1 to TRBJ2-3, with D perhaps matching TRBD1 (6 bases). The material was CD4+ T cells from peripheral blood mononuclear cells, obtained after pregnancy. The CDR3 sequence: CASSYQQGRGDTQYF. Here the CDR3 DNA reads TGCGCCAGCAGCTACCAACAGGGCCGAGGGGATACGCAGTATTTT.